The entry below gives a single T cell receptor beta chain sequence along with its context. Its target is unknown. The data belong to a study of shared clonotypes between healthy human individuals. The study, taken as a whole, reports: When naive CD4 clonotypes were compared across several donors, roughly 4.9% were shared. Clonotype sharing among the donors was expected to vary with sequencing depth.

The CDR3 spans 16 residues. Losses at the gene ends were 3 bases for V and 0 bases for J; bases not matched to a gene: 5. Germline CDR1 KGHSH, CDR2 LQKENI. In the sorted-subset replicate PCRs, approximately 200 ng DNA, 25,000 to 30,000 T cell genomes, was used. In the study's own analysis: ImmunoSEQ only sent back junction sequences with no quality scores, so filtering was done differently. The method was immunoSEQ multiplex PCR; TCRdb's version includes in-frame clones alone and lacks a portion of them. V and J calls and clone size follow that table, whereas D and trimming were derived from the DNA. The sample includes 650,000 to 750,000 clones, about three quarters of them seen just once.

The chain has TRBV18 and TRBJ1-3; 7 bases map to TRBD1. Material: memory CD4+ T cells sorted from blood. Stated subset: CD45RA-negative fraction. This TCR derives from a woman in her 30s in good health. CDR3 sequence (DNA): TGTGCCAGCTCACCGGGACAGTCGAGCTCTGGAAACACCATATATTTT. This translates into CASSPGQSSSGNTIYF.